This TCR beta chain was sequenced during a study of cytomegalovirus exposure and HLA in healthy donors. With 60 Vbeta and 13 Jbeta primers, the PCR was carried out. TCRdb's table, derived via immunoSEQ multiplex PCR, lists solely in-frame clones and lacks some. The sample shows around 50,000 clones, around three quarters of them seen only once. CDR1 is MNHNS, CDR2 SASEGT, per germline. Trimming removed 8 bases at V and 2 bases at J, with 13 bases between. The length of the CDR3 is 14 residues. Sequences were obtained from PBMCs. This clonotype originated in a man aged 25 to 40 in good health and CMV-seropositive. V usage is TRBV6-1 and J usage is TRBJ1-3; no clear D gene. The CDR3 region has the DNA TGTGCCAGCGCCGCTGACTGGGCTGGAAACACCATATATTTT. Translating gives CASAADWAGNTIYF.